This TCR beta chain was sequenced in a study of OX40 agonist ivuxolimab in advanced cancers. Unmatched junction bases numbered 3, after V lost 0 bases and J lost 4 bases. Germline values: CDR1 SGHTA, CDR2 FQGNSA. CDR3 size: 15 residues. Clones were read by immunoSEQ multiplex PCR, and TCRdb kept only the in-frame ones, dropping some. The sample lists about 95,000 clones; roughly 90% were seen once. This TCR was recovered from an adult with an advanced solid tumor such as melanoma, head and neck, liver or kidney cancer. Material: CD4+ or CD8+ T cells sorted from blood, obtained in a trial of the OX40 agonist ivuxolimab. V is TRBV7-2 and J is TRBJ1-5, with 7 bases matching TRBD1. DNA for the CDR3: TGTGCCAGCAGCTTAGCGACAGGGTTGAATCAGCCCCAGCATTTT. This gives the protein CASSLATGLNQPQHF.